These 24 T cell receptor beta chains were sequenced from one sample in a study of cytomegalovirus exposure and HLA in healthy donors (dated by TCRdb to 2016 to 2017). The library relied on the immunoSEQ multiplex PCR assay. For the multiplex PCR, a mixture combining 60 forward primers for TCR Vbeta segments and 13 reverse primers for TCR Jbeta segments was used. TCRdb's version of the immuneACCESS table is confined to in-frame rearrangements and falls short of the full clone set. An unresolved V gene accounts for under half of the shortfall where checked; the remainder is of unknown origin. A total of 120,000 to 150,000 clones appear in this sample, roughly 80% of them only once. The ten largest clones represent approximately 6.1% of the sample. Sample: PBMCs. The source of these receptors is a young man in good health and CMV-seropositive.

The V gene is TRBV5-8, the J gene TRBJ2-4; D is uncertain. Trimming pared 1 base from V and 5 bases from J, leaving 7 bases between. CDR3 length equals 13 residues. Germline lookup yields CDR1 SGHTS and CDR2 YDEGEE. In DNA, the CDR3 is TGTGCCAGCAGCTTGCGGGTTGAAAACATTCAGTACTTC. Its translation is CASSLRVENIQYF.

The chain carries TRBV7-9 and TRBJ1-1; perhaps TRBD1 as D (6 bases). V was shortened by 0 bases and J by 7 bases, with 15 bases between the two germline ends. The CDR3 totals 15 residues. Germline values: CDR1 SEHNR, CDR2 FQNEAQ (reference sequence). In DNA, the CDR3 is TGTGCCAGCAGCTTAGCGAACAGGGTAACAGGTGAAGCTTTCTTT. This translates into CASSLANRVTGEAFF.

The V gene is TRBV7-9, the J gene TRBJ1-1, with D possibly matching TRBD1 (5 bases). The CDR3 has 14 residues. The V end lost 1 base, the J end lost 2 bases, and 8 bases lay between the germline ends. Germline-derived CDR1 and CDR2 are SEHNR and FQNEAQ (reference sequence). The CDR3 bases are TGTGCCAGCAGCTTAGGACAGACTAACACTGAAGCTTTCTTT. Encoded protein: CASSLGQTNTEAFF.

CDR3: CASSLGGKTNSPLHF. CDR3 DNA: TGTGCCAGCAGCTTGGGGGGTAAAACAAATTCACCCCTCCACTTT. The chain carries TRBV7-2 and TRBJ1-6; D may be TRBD1 (5 bases). Trimming removed 3 bases from V and 7 bases from J, with 13 bases in between. Germline values: CDR1 SGHTA, CDR2 FQGNSA. CDR3 length: 15 amino acids.

The CDR3 DNA follows: TGTGCCAGCCGCAGGGGGCGAAACACCGGGGAGCTGTTTTTT. Amino acid sequence: CASRRGRNTGELFF. J is TRBJ2-2 and V is TRBV6-5; 8 bases line up with TRBD1. There are 14 residues in the CDR3. The junction had 4 bases not matched to a gene; V was cut back by 8 bases and J by 2 bases. CDR1 and CDR2 from the germline V gene are MNHEY and SVGAGI.

This chain joins TRBV2 and TRBJ1-6; no clear D gene. The V and J ends lost 3 bases and 0 bases respectively, with 6 bases between them. Looked up from germline, CDR1 is SNHLY and CDR2 is FYNNEI. CDR3 length equals 15 residues. CDR3 nucleotide sequence: TGTGCCAGCAGTGATGGCAGCTCCTATAATTCACCCCTCCACTTT. Translated: CASSDGSSYNSPLHF.

The CDR3 DNA is TGCGCCAGCAGCCTGGGACAGAATGAAAAACTGTTTTTT. It translates to CASSLGQNEKLFF. This chain uses TRBV5-1 with TRBJ1-4, with 7 positions matching TRBD1. The germline V gene has CDR1 SGHRS and CDR2 YFSETQ. CDR3 length: 13 residues. V shed 4 bases, J shed 5 bases, and the junction held 2 bases outside the gene matches. The full variable domain, its missing parts supplied by reference TRBV5-1 and TRBJ1-4, is KAGVTQTPRYLIKTRGQQVTLSCSPISGHRSVSWYQQTPGQGLQFLFEYFSETQRNKGNFPGRFSGRQFSNSRSEMNVSTLELGDSALYLCASSLGQNEKLFFGSGTQLSVL.

The chain recombines TRBV28 with TRBJ2-7; the match to TRBD1 covers 12 bases. Germline V gives CDR1 MDHEN, CDR2 SYDVKM. The CDR3 sequence is 15 residues long. J was trimmed by 5 bases and V by 4 bases; bases with no gene match: 6. The DNA for the CDR3 is TGTGCCAGCAGTTGGGGACAGGGGGCGCGTAACGAGCAGTACTTC. Translation: CASSWGQGARNEQYF.

The chain uses TRBV28 and TRBJ1-5; D might be TRBD1 (6 bases). V lost 3 bases and J lost 4, with 13 bases in between. Germline CDR1 and CDR2: MDHEN and SYDVKM. The CDR3 has 15 residues. DNA for the CDR3: TGTGCCAGCAGTTTCTTGGGGGCAATTAATCAGCCCCAGCATTTT. Its protein is CASSFLGAINQPQHF.

DNA of the CDR3: TGTGCCAGCAGCTTAGTTGGTCAGGGTTATGAGCAGTTCTTC. Translated, it gives CASSLVGQGYEQFF. The chain couples TRBV11-2 to TRBJ2-1; tentatively, D is TRBD1 (5 bases). The CDR3 extends over 14 amino acids. Germline CDR1 SGHAT, CDR2 FQNNGV. V was trimmed by 1 base and J by 8 bases, leaving 12 bases between them.

The chain carries TRBV27 and TRBJ2-7, with D hard to call. Germline assignment: CDR1 MNHEY and CDR2 SMNVEV (reference sequence). The CDR3 covers 16 residues. V was pared by 6 bases and J by 0 bases, with 18 bases between. This CDR3 is CASSPLATESSYEQYF. CDR3 sequence (DNA): TGTGCCAGCAGCCCACTGGCGACGGAGAGCTCCTACGAGCAGTACTTC.

The CDR3, as DNA: TGTGCCAGCAGCCCAGGGGTCAATGAGCAGTTCTTC. Its translation: CASSPGVNEQFF. The chain employs TRBV7-6 and TRBJ2-1; D perhaps matches TRBD1 (6 bases). V shed 5 bases and J shed 6 bases, with 8 bases lying between them. The CDR3 has 12 residues. Germline CDR1 and CDR2: SGHVS and FNYEAQ.

This chain uses TRBV18 with TRBJ2-1, with TRBD2 as a possible D gene (5 bases). The germline V gene has CDR1 KGHSH and CDR2 LQKENI. This CDR3 has 17 residues. V was pared by 3 bases and J by 2 bases, with 17 bases between. The CDR3 is CASSPLAPQRTYNEQFF. The CDR3 DNA sequence: TGTGCCAGCTCACCGCTGGCCCCCCAGCGGACCTACAATGAGCAGTTCTTC.

The genes are TRBV11-2 and TRBJ1-1; no definite D call. Germline V lookup: CDR1 SGHAT, CDR2 FQNNGV. Trimming cost V 3 bases and J 6 bases, with 17 bases left between them. There are 15 residues in the CDR3. The CDR3, as DNA: TGTGCCAGCAGCTTCGCGTATAGTGTACAGCCTGAAGCTTTCTTT. It specifies CASSFAYSVQPEAFF.

Only one count was recorded for this clone. The gene calls are TRBV28 and TRBJ2-1; D is undetermined. V lost 4 bases and J lost 0, with 16 bases in between. This CDR3 is built from 17 residues. Germline CDR1 MDHEN, CDR2 SYDVKM. The CDR3 sequence: CASSSMEYYRSYNEQFF. Here the CDR3 DNA reads TGTGCCAGCAGTTCCATGGAATACTACCGCTCCTACAATGAGCAGTTCTTC.

The chain is built from TRBV10-3 and TRBJ1-1; 12 bases fit TRBD1. This CDR3 is 16 amino acids long. Germline lookup yields CDR1 ENHRY and CDR2 SYGVKD. Trimming cost V 4 bases and J 0 bases; bases outside gene matches: 3. The CDR3 loop reads CAISGGQGAMNTEAFF. The CDR3, as DNA: TGTGCCATCAGTGGGGGACAGGGGGCGATGAACACTGAAGCTTTCTTT.

This chain uses TRBV5-8 with TRBJ1-3, with 8 bases aligning to TRBD1. Looked up from germline, CDR1 is SGHTS and CDR2 is YDEGEE. The V gene end was trimmed by 2 bases and the J gene end by 7 bases; junction bases not matched to a gene: 14. The CDR3 contains 17 residues. The CDR3 DNA sequence: TGTGCCAGCAGCTTACACCCGGGTCCTCGGACAGGGAACACCATATATTTT. Its protein is CASSLHPGPRTGNTIYF.

The J gene is TRBJ2-3, the V gene TRBV27; D call uncertain. CDR3 length: 14 residues. CDR1 MNHEY and CDR2 SMNVEV come from the germline V gene (reference sequence). V lost 2 bases, J lost 0 bases, and 6 bases lay in between. CDR3 bases: TGTGCCAGCAGTTTAGCGGCAAGCACAGATACGCAGTATTTT. Translation: CASSLAASTDTQYF.

This sequence joins TRBV4-3 and TRBJ1-1; 8 bases agree with TRBD1. Germline CDR1 is LGHNA and CDR2 is YSLEER. The V and J ends lost 4 bases and 4 bases, in that order; junction bases with no gene match: 8. The length of the CDR3 is 15 residues. The CDR3 spells CASSLGQGWSTEAFF. The CDR3 DNA reads TGCGCCAGCAGCCTCGGACAGGGCTGGAGCACTGAAGCTTTCTTT.

The chain couples TRBV15 to TRBJ2-5; the match to TRBD1 covers 10 bases. TRBJ2-7 matches the DNA end more closely, so the J call is doubtful. The germline gives CDR1 LNHNV, CDR2 YYDKDF (reference sequence). The CDR3 sequence is 15 residues long. The CDR3 region has the DNA TGTGCCACCAGCAGAGAGGACAGGGGGTCCTACGAGCAGTACTTC. This sequence encodes CATSREDRGSYEQYF.

DNA of the CDR3: TGTGCCACCAGCAGTCCCAACTCCGGCGGGGTGTGGACTGAAGCTTTCTTT. This sequence encodes CATSSPNSGGVWTEAFF. V is TRBV15 and J is TRBJ1-1, with D unclear. Trimming left V 3 bases short and J 5 bases short, with 22 bases between. There are 17 residues in the CDR3. Germline assignment: CDR1 LNHNV and CDR2 YYDKDF (reference sequence).

V gene TRBV5-1 combines with J gene TRBJ2-3; 14 positions agree with TRBD2. With 7 bases clipped from V and 1 base from J, the junction kept 14 bases outside the gene matches. The CDR3 is made up of 19 amino acids. The germline CDR1 and CDR2 sequences are SGHRS and YFSETQ. In DNA form, the CDR3 reads TGCGCCAGCCGCAGCGCCAGACTAGCGGGAGGGCCAGGCACAGATACGCAGTATTTT. It codes for CASRSARLAGGPGTDTQYF.

J is TRBJ1-2 and V is TRBV19, with TRBD1 as a possible D gene (6 bases). The CDR3 has 16 amino acids. The germline V gene encodes CDR1 LNHDA and CDR2 SQIVND (reference sequence). V lost 5 bases and J lost 3, with 19 bases in between. DNA for the CDR3: TGTGCCAGTAGTCTAACGGGGTCGGGGGGCGACTATGGCTACACCTTC. Protein sequence: CASSLTGSGGDYGYTF.

There are a few counts of this clone. The chain couples TRBV6-4 to TRBJ2-2, with 8 bases that match TRBD2. The CDR3 contains 14 residues. Germline values: CDR1 MRHNA, CDR2 SNTAGT. Trimming removed 3 bases from V and 3 bases from J; junction bases left unmatched: 0. CDR3: CASSEAGDTGELFF. The CDR3 nucleotides are TGTGCCAGCAGTGAAGCGGGGGACACCGGGGAGCTGTTTTTT.